This T cell receptor (beta chain) was obtained from a study of cytomegalovirus exposure and HLA in healthy donors (dated by TCRdb to about 2017). Regarding the study in general: An earlier analysis of fewer than 750 of the donors reported 276 Gb of sequence data and about 120 million unique TCR beta sequences obtained from about 170 million T cells. An early release that covered about 600 HLA-typed donors contained approximately 300 gigabases of sequencing data and about 84 million unique TCR sequences. The genetic ancestry cluster associated with self-reported Caucasian donors included 81% of the 398 genotyped donors. The study was designed to test whether signatures of past pathogen exposure could be identified by cataloging public T cell receptors. The T cell repertoires of some 670 subjects were profiled by immunosequencing and related to cytomegalovirus serostatus. A separate validation cohort of over 95 different subjects was used in addition to the roughly 670-subject first cohort. High-throughput TCR immunosequencing, statistical association of individual TCRs with disease status, and machine learning were combined to predict cytomegalovirus infection status. In a later analysis, previously published TCR beta repertoires from fewer than 750 donors were re-analyzed and high-resolution HLA genotyping was added so that TCR occurrence patterns could be studied. Rather than drawing on any new phenotypic data, the later analysis identified candidate immune exposures from TCR beta sequences and the way those sequences occurred across donors. An earlier analysis of 587 of the donors used high-throughput TCR beta sequencing to judge whether each TCR beta V gene segment behaved as functional or pseudogenic. Alongside the repertoire data, information on donor age, sex, ethnicity and CMV serostatus was compiled. Genome-wide SNP genotypes for about 65% of the roughly 670 donors were used in a later genetic analysis, which treated that subset as a discovery cohort. Every repertoire in the discovery cohort had been generated on one and the same sequencing platform. Both class I and class II loci were covered by HLA typing, at four-digit resolution. The number of typed donors differed by locus: roughly 629-630 for A, B, C, DRB1 and DQB1; 500 to 550 for DQA1; 606 for DPA1; and about 450 for DPB1. Roughly five DR-DQ haplotypes were treated as single units for association and clustering because of strong linkage in the cohort. Across about 370 genotyped donors of the cohort, an average of 235,054 unique TCR beta nucleotide sequences per donor were sequenced, and 15% to 20% of those sequences were non-productive.

Libraries were built with the immunoSEQ multiplex PCR assay. A mixture of 60 forward primers for TCR Vbeta segments and 13 reverse primers for TCR Jbeta segments was used in the multiplex PCR. The CDR3 region of rearranged TCR beta genes was amplified from genomic DNA by a multiplex PCR assay. The amplified TCR beta libraries were sequenced on the Illumina HiSeq System as 87-base-pair reads. As for the authors' bioinformatics: A later analysis tallied around 80 million unique TCR beta chains across the 650 to 750 repertoires, and some 10 million of those chains were shared by two or more donors. Raw reads were error-corrected and collapsed into unique sequences by a nearest-neighbor algorithm in which closely related sequences were merged to remove PCR and sequencing errors. CDR3 sequences were aligned to IMGT reference sequences to assign V, D and J gene segments. For a sequence to be retained, a match of at least six nucleotides was required to both a V gene segment and a J gene segment. Rearrangements were classified as productive when the CDR3 lacked stop codons and remained in frame with V and J, and all other rearrangements were classified as non-productive. Following IMGT convention, CDR3 was defined as the stretch from the second conserved V-encoded cysteine to the conserved J-encoded phenylalanine. The earlier analysis of about 560 of the donors excluded any sequence lacking an unambiguous match to a single V gene segment. An earlier analysis of 500 to 600 of the donors classified V segments as functional when productive rearrangements were above 56.7% and as segregating when the standard deviation between donors was above 5%. A statistical classification framework was built to diagnose cytomegalovirus status from the catalog of TCR beta chain sequences. V and J gene assignment, in a later analysis, came from comparing TCR nucleotide sequences with IMGT/GENE-DB human TR gene sequences. A later analysis assigned CDR3 sequences and most-parsimonious VDJ recombination scenarios with the TCRdist pipeline. In a later analysis, every TCR beta chain was defined by the combination of its CDR3 amino acid sequence and its V-gene family, and reads without a unique V-gene family were dropped. To address suspected cross-contamination and a sequencing artifact, a later analysis removed 550 to 750 highly shared, low-generation-probability nucleotide sequences. In a later analysis, a clonal expansion index for each public chain was calculated from normalized within-repertoire ranks of inferred template counts. Generation probabilities in a later analysis came from a VDJ recombination model fitted to out-of-frame rearrangements, and those results were checked against IGoR. In a later analysis, hypergeometric tests were used to score TCR-TCR, TCR-HLA and TCR-CMV co-occurrence, with a repertoire-size bias correction applied to TCR pairs. In a later analysis, false discovery rates were estimated by permuting HLA or CMV assignments 20 times. In a later analysis, co-occurring TCRs were grouped with DBSCAN, and TCRdist sequence similarity was added when clustering was performed within HLA-allele-positive subsets. Repertoires with fewer than 30,000 or more than 120,000 public chains, plus five repertoires with anomalous nucleotide sharing, were excluded from co-occurrence clustering. The table was pulled from immuneACCESS by TCRdb, which kept in-frame rearrangements only. Such tables lose some clones; where checked, under half of the loss comes from unresolved V genes, and the rest has no known cause. V, J and clone size are those of that table, while D and trimming were read from the DNA. The sample table records over 150,000 clones; roughly two thirds of these occur just once. Roughly 2.7% of the sample lies in the top ten.

This clone showed up just a few times. Its cognate antigen has yet to be identified. No qualities accompany the bases; no much larger clone lies one base away. The CDR3 starts with the cysteine, ends with the phenylalanine, and has 13 residues. The read is trimmed to its CDR3 DNA, 39 bases read in frame from base 1. V is cut by 4 bases and J by 2 bases, and the space between the germline ends is 8 bases. The germline V gene supplies CDR1 SGHDT and CDR2 YYEEEE. General study outcomes and caveats: A further reported finding was that TCR beta sequences accurately predicted the HLA-A and HLA-B alleles for most subjects in the first cohort. The authors suggested that the approach could potentially be generalized to other disease states and immunological phenotypes. In a later analysis, most CMV-associated TCR beta chains were found to appear HLA-restricted, with HLA associations seemingly driven largely by CMV exposure. At a false discovery rate of 0.05, a later analysis linked 16,000 or so TCR beta sequences to specific HLA alleles. Broadly in line with IMGT annotations, most TCR beta V segments showed up in productive rearrangements about 87% or about 30% of the time in an earlier analysis of approximately 600 of the donors. In the study, approximately 160 TCR beta chains were listed as associated with cytomegalovirus. In a later analysis, the rate of TCR association differed among HLA loci, with DRB1 alleles having the most associated TCRs and HLA-C alleles having the fewest. In a later analysis, several top co-occurrence clusters were reported to appear linked to parvovirus B19, influenza, CMV and Epstein-Barr virus. For the cohort, immune exposure information was limited to CMV serostatus. V-gene and J-gene trimming of TCR beta chains was associated with a missense DCLRE1C variant in a later genetic analysis, and the association was replicated in an independent cohort. Because counts were too low, 15 to 20 rarely observed V segments, including chromosome 9 orphons, were excluded from the earlier analysis of 587 of the donors. Compared with the 666-donor mean, donors in an Asian-associated ancestry cluster had fewer N-insertions in productive TCRs, according to a later genetic analysis. Presence/absence analyses assumed roughly uniform sequencing depth across donors, an assumption that may not hold. Most TCR sequences were observed very rarely across donors, whereas some public TCRs were present in many individuals. A group of highly shared sequence variants was considered likely to be a technical artifact of the sequencing pipeline. Compared with equally common non-associated chains, HLA-associated TCR beta chains in a later analysis were more clonally expanded and had lower generation probabilities. Cytomegalovirus status was reported to be diagnosed by the classifier with high specificity and sensitivity in both the original and validation cohorts. Some IMGT-functional V segments, including TRBV6-2 and TRBV6-3, could not be told apart with the 87-base-pair reads, so those segments were excluded. Because some donors lacked HLA typing at each locus, the association tests relied only on the typed subset. In this cohort, only TCR beta chains were sequenced, and detectable features were limited by the absence of alpha or paired-chain data. In vitro tests confirmed that a few of the cytomegalovirus-associated TCR beta chains recognize cytomegalovirus antigens. Correlated functional status among segregating V segments might be attributable to linkage disequilibrium, but an unknown experimental factor could not be ruled out. When HLA alleles, especially DR and DQ, strongly co-occurred, TCR associations were difficult to assign to individual alleles.

The cohort was made up of roughly 670 healthy bone marrow donors. At the time of sampling, every cohort member was nominally healthy, though immune exposures that went unrecorded were likely present. The donor was CMV seropositive and belonged to the group of 250 to 350 seropositive cohort members. A peripheral blood sample was provided by each donor, and peripheral blood mononuclear cells were used for TCR beta sequencing. Genomic DNA was extracted from the blood cell samples with the Qiagen DNeasy Blood Extraction Kit. The chain is made from TRBV5-6 and TRBJ2-3; matching of 6 bases hints at TRBD1 as the D gene. The sample was PBMCs. The source is a woman in her thirties or forties in good health and CMV-seropositive. At the DNA level, the sequence is TGTGCCAGCAGCGAGGGACACACAGATACGCAGTATTTT. Protein translation: CASSEGHTDTQYF.